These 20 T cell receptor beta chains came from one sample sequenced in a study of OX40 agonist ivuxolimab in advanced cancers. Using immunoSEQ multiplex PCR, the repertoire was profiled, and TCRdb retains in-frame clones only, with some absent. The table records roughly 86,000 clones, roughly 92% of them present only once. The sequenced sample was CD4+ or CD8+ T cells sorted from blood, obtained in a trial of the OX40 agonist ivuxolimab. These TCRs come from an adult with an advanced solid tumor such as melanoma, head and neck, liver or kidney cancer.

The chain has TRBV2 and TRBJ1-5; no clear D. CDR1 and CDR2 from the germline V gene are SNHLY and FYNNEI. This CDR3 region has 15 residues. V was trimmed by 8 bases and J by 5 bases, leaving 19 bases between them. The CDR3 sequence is CASSFSRPADQPQHF. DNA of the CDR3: TGTGCCAGCTCGTTTAGTAGACCGGCGGATCAGCCCCAGCATTTT.

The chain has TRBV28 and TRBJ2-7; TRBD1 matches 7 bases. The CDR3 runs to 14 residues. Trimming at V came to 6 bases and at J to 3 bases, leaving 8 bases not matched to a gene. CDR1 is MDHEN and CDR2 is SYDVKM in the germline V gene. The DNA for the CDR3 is TGTGCCAGCAGGCCCAGACAGGGCCACTACGAGCAGTACTTC. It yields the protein CASRPRQGHYEQYF.

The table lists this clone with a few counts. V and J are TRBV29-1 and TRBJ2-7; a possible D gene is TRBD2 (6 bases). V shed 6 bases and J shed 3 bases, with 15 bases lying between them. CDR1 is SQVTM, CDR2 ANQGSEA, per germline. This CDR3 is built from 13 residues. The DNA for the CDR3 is TGCAGCGTCGGGGGACCATCGAACTACGAGCAGTACTTC. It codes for CSVGGPSNYEQYF.

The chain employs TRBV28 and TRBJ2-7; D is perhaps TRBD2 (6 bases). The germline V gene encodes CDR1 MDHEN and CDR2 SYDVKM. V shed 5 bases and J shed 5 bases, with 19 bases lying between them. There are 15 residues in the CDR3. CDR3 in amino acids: CASSNGGPPGDEQYF. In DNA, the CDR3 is TGTGCCAGCAGTAACGGAGGGCCTCCGGGGGACGAGCAGTACTTC. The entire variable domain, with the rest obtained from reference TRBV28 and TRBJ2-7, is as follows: DVKVTQSSRYLVKRTGEKVFLECVQDMDHENMFWYRQDPGLGLRLIYFSYDVKMKEKGDIPEGYSVSREKKERFSLILESASTNQTSMYLCASSNGGPPGDEQYFGPGTRLTVT.

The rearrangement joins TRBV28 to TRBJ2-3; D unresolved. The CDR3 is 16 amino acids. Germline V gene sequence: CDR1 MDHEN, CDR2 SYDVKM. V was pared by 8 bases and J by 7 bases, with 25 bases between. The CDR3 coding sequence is TGTGCCAGCCCTCCGGCCGGCGGCCGGGTTACCAATACGCAGTATTTT. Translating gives CASPPAGGRVTNTQYF.

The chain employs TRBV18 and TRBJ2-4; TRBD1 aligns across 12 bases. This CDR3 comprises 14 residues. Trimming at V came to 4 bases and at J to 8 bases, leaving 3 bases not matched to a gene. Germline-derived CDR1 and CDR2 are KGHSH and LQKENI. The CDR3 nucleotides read TGTGCCAGCTCACGGGGACAGGGGGCAGACATTCAGTACTTC. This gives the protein CASSRGQGADIQYF.

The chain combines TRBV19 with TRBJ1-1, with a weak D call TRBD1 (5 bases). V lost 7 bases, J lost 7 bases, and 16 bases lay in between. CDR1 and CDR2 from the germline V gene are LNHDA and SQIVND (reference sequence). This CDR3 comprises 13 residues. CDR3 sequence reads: CASISRESVEAFF. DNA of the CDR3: TGTGCCAGTATTAGCAGGGAATCGGTTGAAGCTTTCTTT.

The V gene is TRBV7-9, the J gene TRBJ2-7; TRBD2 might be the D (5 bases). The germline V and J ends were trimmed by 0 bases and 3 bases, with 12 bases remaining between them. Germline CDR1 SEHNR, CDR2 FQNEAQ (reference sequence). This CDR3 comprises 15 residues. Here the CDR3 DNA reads TGTGCCAGCAGCTTAGCAACTAGTCCCCACTACGAGCAGTACTTC. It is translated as CASSLATSPHYEQYF.

The CDR3 region has the DNA TGTGCCAGCAGCGAAGGACAGGGAAATTATGGCTACACCTTC. Translating it yields CASSEGQGNYGYTF. This chain connects TRBV28 to TRBJ1-2, with TRBD1 matching 8 bases. V was pared by 6 bases and J by 5 bases, with 8 bases of the junction left unmatched. CDR3 length: 14 residues. Germline V gene sequence: CDR1 MDHEN, CDR2 SYDVKM.

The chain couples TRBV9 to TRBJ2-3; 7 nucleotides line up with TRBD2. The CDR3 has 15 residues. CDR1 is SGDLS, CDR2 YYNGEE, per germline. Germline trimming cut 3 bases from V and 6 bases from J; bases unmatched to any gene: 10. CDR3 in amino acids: CASSARDYGGDTQYF. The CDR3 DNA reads TGTGCCAGCAGCGCCCGGGACTACGGAGGGGATACGCAGTATTTT.

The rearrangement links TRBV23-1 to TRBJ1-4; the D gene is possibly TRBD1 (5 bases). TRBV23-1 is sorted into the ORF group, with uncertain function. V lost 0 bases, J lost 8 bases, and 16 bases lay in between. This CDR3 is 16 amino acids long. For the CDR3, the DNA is TGCGCCAGCAGTCAATCCCTAGGGGCCCCCGCAGAAAAACTGTTTTTT. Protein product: CASSQSLGAPAEKLFF.

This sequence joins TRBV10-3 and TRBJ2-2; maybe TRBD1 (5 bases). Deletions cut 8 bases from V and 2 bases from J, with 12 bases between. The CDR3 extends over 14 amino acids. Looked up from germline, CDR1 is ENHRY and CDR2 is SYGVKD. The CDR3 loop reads CAILGQGNTGELFF. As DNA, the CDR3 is TGTGCCATCTTGGGGCAGGGTAACACCGGGGAGCTGTTTTTT.

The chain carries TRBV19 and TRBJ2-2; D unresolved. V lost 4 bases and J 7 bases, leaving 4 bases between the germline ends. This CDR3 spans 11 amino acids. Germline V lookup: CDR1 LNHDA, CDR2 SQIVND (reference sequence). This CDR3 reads CASSRVGELFF. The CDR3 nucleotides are TGTGCCAGTAGTAGGGTCGGGGAGCTGTTTTTT.

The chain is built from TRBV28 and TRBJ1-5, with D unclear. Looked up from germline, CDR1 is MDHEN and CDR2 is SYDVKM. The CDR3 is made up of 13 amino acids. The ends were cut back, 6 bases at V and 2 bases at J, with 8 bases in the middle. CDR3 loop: CASRQTGNQPQHF. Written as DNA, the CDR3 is TGTGCCAGCAGACAGACGGGCAATCAGCCCCAGCATTTT.

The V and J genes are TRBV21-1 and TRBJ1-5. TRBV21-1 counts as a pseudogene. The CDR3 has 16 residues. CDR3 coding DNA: TGTGCCAGCAGCATCAAAAGGGGGGGGATCCGGCAGCCCCAGCATTTT. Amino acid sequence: CASSIKRGGIRQPQHF.

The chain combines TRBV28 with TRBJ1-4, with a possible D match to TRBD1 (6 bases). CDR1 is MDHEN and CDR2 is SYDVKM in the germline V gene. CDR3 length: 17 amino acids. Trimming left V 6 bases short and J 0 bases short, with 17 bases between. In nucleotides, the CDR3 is TGTGCCAGCAGACCACAGGGTTTTTCTTCAACTAATGAAAAACTGTTTTTT. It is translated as CASRPQGFSSTNEKLFF. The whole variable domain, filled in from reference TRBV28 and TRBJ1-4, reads DVKVTQSSRYLVKRTGEKVFLECVQDMDHENMFWYRQDPGLGLRLIYFSYDVKMKEKGDIPEGYSVSREKKERFSLILESASTNQTSMYLCASRPQGFSSTNEKLFFGSGTQLSVL.

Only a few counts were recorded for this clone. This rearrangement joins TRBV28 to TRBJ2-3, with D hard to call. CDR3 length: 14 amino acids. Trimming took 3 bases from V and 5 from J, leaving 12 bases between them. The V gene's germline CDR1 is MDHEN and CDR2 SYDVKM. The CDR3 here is CASSFGSGRDTQYF. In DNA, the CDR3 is TGTGCCAGCAGTTTTGGGTCCGGAAGAGATACGCAGTATTTT.

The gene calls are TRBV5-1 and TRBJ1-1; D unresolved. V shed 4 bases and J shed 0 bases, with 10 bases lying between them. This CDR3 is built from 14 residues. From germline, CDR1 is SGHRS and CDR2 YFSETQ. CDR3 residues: CASSPDIVNTEAFF. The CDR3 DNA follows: TGCGCCAGCAGCCCCGACATAGTGAACACTGAAGCTTTCTTT.

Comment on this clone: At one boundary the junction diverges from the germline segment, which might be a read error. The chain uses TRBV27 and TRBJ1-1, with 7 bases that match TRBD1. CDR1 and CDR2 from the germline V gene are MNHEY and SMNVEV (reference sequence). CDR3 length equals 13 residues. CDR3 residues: CASRLSGGTEAFF. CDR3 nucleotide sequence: TGTGCCAGCAGGTTATCAGGGGGAACTGAAGCTTTCTTT.

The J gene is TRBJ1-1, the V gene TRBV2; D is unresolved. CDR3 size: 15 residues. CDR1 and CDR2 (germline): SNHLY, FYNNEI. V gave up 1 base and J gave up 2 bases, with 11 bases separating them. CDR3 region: CASSEEGLFNTEAFF. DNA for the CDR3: TGTGCCAGCAGTGAAGAAGGTCTCTTCAACACTGAAGCTTTCTTT.